Listed below are T cell receptor beta chains from one sample, sequenced in a study of blood T cell repertoires in COVID-19. TCRdb's table, derived via immunoSEQ multiplex PCR, lists solely in-frame clones and lacks some. The data show 85,000 to 95,000 clones, more than 75% seen once. The sequenced sample was peripheral blood. These receptors came from a human donor with acute or convalescent COVID-19. The donor label of this sample is uncertain. Each CDR3 is given with its conserved first and last residue. A D gene is named only where the DNA matches it firmly.

>TRBJ2-7|TRBD1|TRBV5-1
CASSSGQIHLEQYF
TGCGCCAGCAGCTCGGGACAGATTCATCTGGAGCAGTACTTC
>TRBJ2-2|.|TRBV18
CASSPNEWSQNTGELFF
TGTGCCAGCTCACCAAATGAGTGGAGCCAAAACACCGGGGAGCTGTTTTTT
>TRBJ2-7|TRBD1|TRBV6-5
CASGRDRGYEQYF
TGTGCCAGCGGTCGGGACAGGGGCTACGAGCAGTACTTC
>TRBJ2-2|.|TRBV12-3/TRBV12-4
CASSTGTGELFF
TGTGCCAGCAGTACAGGGACCGGGGAGCTGTTTTTT
>TRBJ1-2|.|TRBV29-1
CSVPWVNQRDGYTF
TGCAGCGTGCCATGGGTAAACCAGAGGGATGGCTACACCTTC
>TRBJ1-2|.|TRBV27
CASSLYGAANYGYTF
TGTGCCAGCAGTTTATATGGGGCCGCGAACTATGGCTACACCTTC
>TRBJ2-7|.|TRBV7-5
CARSFPNEQYF
TGTGCCAGAAGCTTCCCAAACGAGCAGTACTTC
>TRBJ1-6|.|TRBV12-5
CASGWGENSPLHF
TGTGCTAGTGGCTGGGGGGAGAATTCACCCCTCCACTTT
>TRBJ2-7|.|TRBV5-1
CASSLEGSGELDSREQYF
TGCGCCAGCAGCTTGGAGGGGTCAGGGGAACTAGACTCGAGGGAGCAGTACTTC
>TRBJ2-7|TRBD1|TRBV18
CASSLSRDSSYEQYF
TGTGCCAGCTCTCTTTCCCGGGACAGCTCCTACGAGCAGTACTTC